Listed here is a single TCR beta chain. Only a few counts were recorded for this clonotype. The antigen this receptor binds is unknown. Base quality data are lacking; no much larger clone is found one base away. The approximately 41 donors, aged about 6 to 90 years, were systemically healthy Caucasian individuals from Russia. Each donor gave around 9.9 milliliters of peripheral blood, collected into EDTA-treated Vacutainer tubes. Ficoll-Paque density-gradient centrifugation was used to isolate PBMCs, with at least 6 million per sample. Total RNA was extracted from PBMCs with Trizol reagent, with at least 6 micrograms obtained per sample. The percentages of naive CD45RAhigh/CD27high T cells were determined by flow cytometry on a PBMC aliquot from every donor. This sample is part of a study of blood T cells in healthy people across ages (dated by TCRdb to 2015 to 2017). General notes on the study: In model experiments, template switching captured about one uniquely barcoded TCR beta cDNA molecule for every two T cells. To track age-related changes in TCR beta repertoire diversity, the study relied on deep sequencing normalized with unique cDNA molecular identifiers. The donors were divided into four age groups: young (average around 17 years), middle-aged (approximately 39), aged (approximately 59) and long-lived (around 87). To avoid experimental bias, donors of different ages were spread randomly across the sequencing lanes. Using the same blood draw, the study looked at two additional independent replicas of 1 million unique cDNA reads for two donors, one aged 18 to 30 and the other aged 80 or older.

Study-wide findings and limitations: The percentage of naive T cells measured by flow cytometry correlated strongly with observed TCR beta diversity. Because profiling used bulk unsorted PBMCs, naive and antigen-experienced compartments could not be compared conclusively. Compared with the aged group, the long-lived group had more naive CD4+ T cells, fewer expanded clones and increased TCR diversity, suggesting age selection. Observed TCR beta diversity per million T cells fell roughly linearly with age, and a significant reduction was already apparent by age around 44. Because donor CMV infection status was unknown, age-related changes in expanded clonotypes were potentially confounded. Estimates of total diversity based on one million sequenced T cells were regarded as lower bounds and as underestimates.

The library came from 5' RACE. TCRdb lists the instrument as Illumina HiSeq 2500. The second PCR ran for roughly 7 to 12 cycles and used a J-beta primer mix along with a sample-barcoded 5' primer. A unique molecular identifier was introduced onto each TCR beta cDNA molecule by a template-switch 5' adaptor carrying 12 random nucleotides. Each sample yielded at least 3 million CDR3-containing paired-end reads. First-strand cDNA was synthesized from all RNA with the Mint cDNA synthesis kit, primed by a TRBC-specific oligonucleotide. Following uracil-DNA glycosylase treatment, all cDNA underwent a first 18-cycle PCR with the universal primers M1SS and BC2_uni_R. On the authors' methods: For normalization, 1 million high-quality reads, each with a distinct molecular identifier, were randomly selected from each sample. Reads sharing molecular identifiers were discarded rather than binned into consensus sequences. MiTCR, run with a Q25 quality threshold and the strictest error-elimination algorithm, handled CDR3 identification, clonotype clustering and error correction. Lower-bound total TCR beta diversity was estimated with a nonparametric unseen species model using Euler transformation. The public reads were reanalyzed by TCRdb: fastp trimming at Q25, MiXCR alignment, in-frame beta chains only. A single entry per CDR3 protein holds the most common genes and DNA from its merged rows. The V and J calls here are based on TCRdb, not the publication. The sample profile shows about 800,000 distinct CDR3 sequences; more than 35% of them were found once. The ten largest make up about a sixth of the sample.

V sheds 3 bases and J sheds 7 bases, leaving 17 bases between their ends. CDR1 and CDR2 (SGHRS, YFSETQ) derive from the germline V gene. The CDR3 spans 15 residues, from the cysteine through the phenylalanine. The only DNA kept is the CDR3, 45 bases in frame from the first base. The sample taken for sequencing was blood. The TCR comes from a man older than 75 in good health. In this chain, TRBV5-1 is recombined with TRBJ2-1, with an unclear D gene assignment. The sequenced DNA is TGCGCCAGCAGCTCTGGTACCCGAGCCCGTAATGAGCAGTTCTTC. Its product reads: CASSSGTRARNEQFF.